This record covers a single T cell receptor beta chain. V lost 8 bases and J 5 bases, leaving 15 bases between the germline ends. The CDR3 has 14 amino acids. CDR1 SGHDN and CDR2 FVKESK come from the germline V gene. Regions amplified from RNA transcripts were the TCR beta CDR3 regions. HTBI primers were used for first-round RT-PCR of the TCR CDR3. One entry per CDR3 protein results from TCRdb running MiXCR on the multiplex PCR reads. The sample shows roughly 720,000 distinct CDR3 sequences, around 16% of them seen only once. This entry comes from a study of T cells in Graves' hyperthyroidism and ophthalmopathy.

The chain is built from TRBV14 and TRBJ2-2, with a weak D call TRBD2 (6 bases). Sample: blood. This sequence was found in a man in his fifties or sixties with Graves' hyperthyroidism. The CDR3 DNA reads as TGTGCCAGCCAGGGACTCCTACGAACCGGGGAGCTGTTTTTT. This codes for CASQGLLRTGELFF.